Listed below are T cell receptor beta chains from one sample, sequenced in a study of cytomegalovirus exposure and HLA in healthy donors. Profiled with immunoSEQ multiplex PCR; TCRdb holds only in-frame clones, not every one. This table has more than 95,000 clones, around 78% appearing once. Material for sequencing was PBMCs. These TCRs come from a woman aged 40 to 50 in good health and CMV-seronegative. CDR3s include the opening cysteine and the closing phenylalanine or tryptophan. A D gene is named only where the DNA matches it firmly. Not all rows give a size; the values are once, few, many and, for expanded clones, a class.

CDR3: CASSHRGRNQPQHF
DNA: TGTGCCAGCAGCCACAGGGGGCGGAATCAGCCCCAGCATTTT
size: -
length: 14
V: TRBV7-2
D: TRBD1
J: TRBJ1-5

CDR3: CASSKTGQGETQYF
DNA: TGCGCCAGCAGCAAAACGGGACAGGGTGAGACCCAGTACTTC
size: -
length: 14
V: TRBV4-1
D: TRBD1
J: TRBJ2-5

CDR3: CASTREGWNSPLHF
DNA: TGTGCCAGCACTCGGGAGGGGTGGAATTCACCCCTCCACTTT
size: few
length: 14
V: TRBV7-9
D: -
J: TRBJ1-6

CDR3: CASSEFRQGPRNQPQHF
DNA: TGTGCCAGCAGTGAATTCCGACAGGGGCCGCGAAATCAGCCCCAGCATTTT
size: -
length: 17
V: TRBV6-1
D: TRBD1
J: TRBJ1-5

CDR3: CAISEDQGPGTQYF
DNA: TGTGCCATCAGTGAGGACCAGGGGCCGGGGACCCAGTACTTC
size: -
length: 14
V: TRBV10-3
D: -
J: TRBJ2-5

CDR3: CASSRIDSMNTEAFF
DNA: TGTGCCAGCAGCCGAATTGACAGTATGAACACTGAAGCTTTCTTT
size: -
length: 15
V: TRBV27
D: -
J: TRBJ1-1

CDR3: CASSNPQGDEAFF
DNA: TGTGCCAGCAGTAACCCACAGGGCGATGAAGCTTTCTTT
size: -
length: 13
V: TRBV28
D: -
J: TRBJ1-1

CDR3: CASSPGDSSYNSPLHF
DNA: TGTGCCAGCAGCCCGGGGGACAGCTCCTATAATTCACCCCTCCACTTT
size: -
length: 16
V: TRBV7-3
D: TRBD1
J: TRBJ1-6

CDR3: CASSVATGEEQFF
DNA: TGTGCCAGCAGCGTAGCTACTGGAGAGGAACAGTTCTTC
size: -
length: 13
V: TRBV9
D: -
J: TRBJ2-1

CDR3: CASSERGLGTIEQFF
DNA: TGTGCCAGCAGTGAAAGGGGACTAGGGACCATTGAGCAGTTCTTC
size: -
length: 15
V: TRBV2
D: TRBD2
J: TRBJ2-1

CDR3: CASSYNGLSTDTQYF
DNA: TGTGCCAGCAGTTACAATGGGCTAAGCACAGATACGCAGTATTTT
size: -
length: 15
V: TRBV6-5
D: -
J: TRBJ2-3

CDR3: CASSAGTGANYGYTF
DNA: TGTGCCAGCAGTGCCGGGACAGGAGCTAACTATGGCTACACCTTC
size: few
length: 15
V: TRBV27
D: TRBD1
J: TRBJ1-2

CDR3: CASSSVGGLEQFF
DNA: TGTGCCAGCAGCTCAGTGGGGGGTCTAGAGCAGTTCTTC
size: once
length: 13
V: TRBV7-9
D: -
J: TRBJ2-1

CDR3: CASSLLGESGELFF
DNA: TGTGCCAGCAGCTTGCTGGGAGAATCCGGGGAGCTGTTTTTT
size: -
length: 14
V: TRBV7-9
D: -
J: TRBJ2-2

CDR3: CASSPPSGGFTDTQYF
DNA: TGTGCCAGCAGCCCTCCTAGCGGGGGATTCACAGATACGCAGTATTTT
size: -
length: 16
V: TRBV5-6
D: TRBD2
J: TRBJ2-3

CDR3: CSSSSHRGRRLNTEAFF
DNA: TGTTCCAGCAGCTCACACAGGGGCCGCCGTTTGAACACTGAAGCTTTCTTT
size: once
length: 17
V: TRBV7-9
D: TRBD1
J: TRBJ1-1

CDR3: CASAQEATSGSLGEQFF
DNA: TGCGCATCAGCCCAGGAAGCGACTAGCGGGAGTTTAGGTGAGCAGTTCTTC
size: -
length: 17
V: TRBV4-1
D: TRBD2
J: TRBJ2-1

CDR3: CASSESRGRETQYF
DNA: TGCGCCAGCAGTGAGTCGCGGGGACGCGAGACCCAGTACTTC
size: -
length: 14
V: TRBV10-1
D: -
J: TRBJ2-5

CDR3: CASSRAGGSYEQYF
DNA: TGCGCCAGCAGCCGAGCGGGAGGCTCCTACGAGCAGTACTTC
size: -
length: 14
V: TRBV4-3
D: TRBD2
J: TRBJ2-7

CDR3: CASSFAGAGQPQHF
DNA: TGTGCCAGCAGTTTTGCGGGGGCCGGCCAGCCCCAGCATTTT
size: once
length: 14
V: TRBV27
D: -
J: TRBJ1-5

CDR3: CSGIYTGTQSYNEQFF
DNA: TGCAGCGGCATATATACCGGGACTCAGTCCTACAATGAGCAGTTCTTC
size: -
length: 16
V: TRBV29-1
D: -
J: TRBJ2-1

CDR3: CATSSKTGVETQYF
DNA: TGTGCCACCAGCAGTAAGACAGGCGTAGAGACCCAGTACTTC
size: -
length: 14
V: TRBV15
D: -
J: TRBJ2-5

CDR3: CASRLAGANEQYF
DNA: TGTGCCAGTCGCCTAGCGGGAGCAAACGAGCAGTACTTC
size: -
length: 13
V: TRBV27
D: TRBD2
J: TRBJ2-7

CDR3: CASSHTGTPGNTIYF
DNA: TGTGCCAGCAGCCATACAGGGACCCCTGGAAACACCATATATTTT
size: -
length: 15
V: TRBV14
D: -
J: TRBJ1-3

CDR3: CASSLAQLASEQFF
DNA: TGTGCCAGCAGCTTAGCGCAACTAGCGTCTGAGCAGTTCTTC
size: -
length: 14
V: TRBV7-9
D: TRBD2
J: TRBJ2-1

CDR3: CASSQERARAGEQYF
DNA: TGCGCCAGCAGCCAAGAGCGGGCCAGGGCGGGGGAGCAGTACTTC
size: -
length: 15
V: TRBV4-3
D: -
J: TRBJ2-7

CDR3: CASSADPASDEQFF
DNA: TGTGCCAGCAGCGCAGACCCAGCGTCCGATGAGCAGTTCTTC
size: -
length: 14
V: TRBV2
D: -
J: TRBJ2-1

CDR3: CASSLQGIGTGNTIYF
DNA: TGTGCCAGCTCACTACAGGGGATAGGGACTGGAAACACCATATATTTT
size: -
length: 16
V: TRBV18
D: TRBD1
J: TRBJ1-3

CDR3: CASSYRGAGANVLTF
DNA: TGCGCCAGCAGCTACAGGGGTGCTGGGGCCAACGTCCTGACTTTC
size: -
length: 15
V: TRBV5-1
D: TRBD1
J: TRBJ2-6

CDR3: CASSRGRGQYPDTQYF
DNA: TGTGCCAGCAGCCGGGGCAGGGGGCAGTATCCAGATACGCAGTATTTT
size: -
length: 16
V: TRBV27
D: TRBD1
J: TRBJ2-3

CDR3: CASTRLQGRSYEQYF
DNA: TGTGCCAGCACCAGACTACAGGGAAGATCCTACGAGCAGTACTTC
size: -
length: 15
V: TRBV28
D: -
J: TRBJ2-7

CDR3: CASSLGRGETQYF
DNA: TGTGCCAGCAGTTTGGGCAGGGGAGAGACCCAGTACTTC
size: -
length: 13
V: TRBV27
D: -
J: TRBJ2-5

CDR3: CASRPAAAPNQPQHF
DNA: TGTGCCAGTAGACCAGCGGCGGCACCCAATCAGCCCCAGCATTTT
size: once
length: 15
V: TRBV19
D: -
J: TRBJ1-5

CDR3: CASSQAGGSTEAFF
DNA: TGTGCCAGCAGCCAGGCGGGGGGCAGCACTGAAGCTTTCTTT
size: once
length: 14
V: TRBV11-2
D: -
J: TRBJ1-1

CDR3: CASSGGGTSVYEQYF
DNA: TGTGCCAGCAGTGGAGGGGGGACTAGCGTCTACGAGCAGTACTTC
size: -
length: 15
V: TRBV28
D: TRBD2
J: TRBJ2-7

CDR3: CASSLAGHSPGLAGGPYEQFF
DNA: TGTGCCAGCAGCTTAGCGGGGCATTCCCCAGGACTAGCGGGAGGGCCATATGAGCAGTTCTTC
size: -
length: 21
V: TRBV7-2
D: TRBD2
J: TRBJ2-1

CDR3: CASSSPGADTQYF
DNA: TGTGCCAGCAGCTCACCAGGGGCGGATACGCAGTATTTT
size: once
length: 13
V: TRBV6-5
D: -
J: TRBJ2-3

CDR3: CASTRGGGGNQPQHF
DNA: TGTGCCAGCACTAGGGGGGGTGGCGGCAATCAGCCCCAGCATTTT
size: once
length: 15
V: TRBV28
D: -
J: TRBJ1-5

CDR3: CATSRDPAGGSEKLFF
DNA: TGTGCCACCAGCAGAGATCCCGCGGGGGGGTCTGAAAAACTGTTTTTT
size: -
length: 16
V: TRBV15
D: -
J: TRBJ1-4

CDR3: CSVEGGRDGELFF
DNA: TGCAGCGTTGAGGGAGGGCGGGACGGGGAGCTGTTTTTT
size: -
length: 13
V: TRBV29-1
D: TRBD2
J: TRBJ2-2